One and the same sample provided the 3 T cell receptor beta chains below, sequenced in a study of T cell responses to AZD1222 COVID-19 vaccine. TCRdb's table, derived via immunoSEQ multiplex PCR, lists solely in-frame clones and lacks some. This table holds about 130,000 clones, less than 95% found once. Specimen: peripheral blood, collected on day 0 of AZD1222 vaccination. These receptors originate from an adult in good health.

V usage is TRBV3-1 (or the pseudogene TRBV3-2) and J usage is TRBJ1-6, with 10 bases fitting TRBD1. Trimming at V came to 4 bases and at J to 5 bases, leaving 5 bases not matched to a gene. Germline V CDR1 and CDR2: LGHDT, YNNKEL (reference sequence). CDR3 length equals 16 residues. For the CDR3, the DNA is TGTGCCAGCAGCCGCACGACAGGGGGCAATAATTCACCCCTCCACTTT. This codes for CASSRTTGGNNSPLHF.

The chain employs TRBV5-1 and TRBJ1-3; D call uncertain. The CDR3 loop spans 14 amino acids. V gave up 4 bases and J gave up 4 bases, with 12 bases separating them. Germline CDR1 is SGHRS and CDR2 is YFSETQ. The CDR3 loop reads CASSAVSPGNTIYF. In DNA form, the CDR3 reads TGCGCCAGCAGCGCCGTTTCGCCAGGAAACACCATATATTTT.

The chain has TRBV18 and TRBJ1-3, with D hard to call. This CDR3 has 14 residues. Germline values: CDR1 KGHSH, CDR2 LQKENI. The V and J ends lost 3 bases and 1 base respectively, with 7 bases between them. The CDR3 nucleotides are TGTGCCAGCTCACCCCAAGAATCTGGAAACACCATATATTTT. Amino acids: CASSPQESGNTIYF.